The 32 T cell receptor beta chains presented below share a single source sample, sequenced in a study of cytomegalovirus exposure and HLA in healthy donors. Primers included in the PCR were 60 Vbeta and 13 Jbeta primers. The table came from immunoSEQ multiplex PCR; TCRdb's copy has only in-frame clones and leaves some out. Altogether 120,000 or so clones are present, 75% to 90% being singletons, with the ten largest covering over 0.2%. The sequenced material came from PBMCs. The receptors originated from a man aged 45 to 65 in good health and CMV-seronegative.

This clone appeared a single time. This chain connects TRBV7-9 to TRBJ1-5, with 9 nucleotides matching TRBD1. The CDR3 has 14 residues. The J segment lost 5 bases and the V segment lost 5 bases, leaving 4 bases of the junction unmatched. Germline CDR1 is SEHNR and CDR2 is FQNEAQ (reference sequence). CDR3 DNA: TGTGCCAGCAGCCAGGACAGGGGTGATCAGCCCCAGCATTTT. It encodes CASSQDRGDQPQHF.

The V call is TRBV29-1, the J call TRBJ2-1, with a possible D match to TRBD2 (5 bases). The germline gives CDR1 SQVTM, CDR2 ANQGSEA. This CDR3 has 12 amino acids. Trimming stripped 6 bases from V and 4 bases from J, with 10 bases between. The CDR3 DNA reads as TGCAGCGTCCCGAGGGCATACAATGAGCAGTTCTTC. Its protein is CSVPRAYNEQFF.

The genes are TRBV11-2 and TRBJ2-7, with 10 bases matching TRBD1. Looked up from germline, CDR1 is SGHAT and CDR2 is FQNNGV. The CDR3 spans 15 residues. V shed 5 bases and J 3 bases; nucleotides not matched to a gene: 7. The CDR3 coding sequence is TGTGCCAGCAGCATTACCGGGACAGGGGTCTACGAGCAGTACTTC. Translated, it gives CASSITGTGVYEQYF.

In its sample, this clone was seen a few times. The V call is TRBV28, the J call TRBJ2-3; 15 positions agree with TRBD2. The V gene's germline CDR1 is MDHEN and CDR2 SYDVKM. The CDR3 extends over 21 amino acids. Unmatched junction bases numbered 17, after V lost 1 base and J lost 6 bases. The chain's CDR3 is CASSLFSRTGGLAGGRDTQYF. The CDR3, as DNA: TGTGCCAGCAGTTTATTTTCCCGGACAGGGGGACTAGCGGGAGGCCGGGATACGCAGTATTTT. Using reference TRBV28 and TRBJ2-3 for the parts outside the CDR3, the full variable domain is DVKVTQSSRYLVKRTGEKVFLECVQDMDHENMFWYRQDPGLGLRLIYFSYDVKMKEKGDIPEGYSVSREKKERFSLILESASTNQTSMYLCASSLFSRTGGLAGGRDTQYFGPGTRLTVL.

The chain uses TRBV19 and TRBJ1-2, with TRBD1 matching 9 bases. Germline V gene sequence: CDR1 LNHDA, CDR2 SQIVND (reference sequence). Trimming at V came to 5 bases and at J to 5 bases, leaving 9 bases not matched to a gene. This CDR3 is built from 15 residues. CDR3 amino acids: CASSLGTGRGYGYTF. As DNA, the CDR3 is TGTGCCAGTAGTCTTGGGACAGGGAGAGGATATGGCTACACCTTC. Variable domain in full (rest from reference TRBV19 and TRBJ1-2): DGGITQSPKYLFRKEGQNVTLSCEQNLNHDAMYWYRQDPGQGLRLIYYSQIVNDFQKGDIAEGYSVSREKKESFPLTVTSAQKNPTAFYLCASSLGTGRGYGYTFGSGTRLTVV.

This clone was counted once. The gene calls are TRBV7-2 and TRBJ2-1; D call uncertain. V was pared by 2 bases and J by 0 bases, with 11 bases between. This CDR3 has 16 amino acids. The germline gives CDR1 SGHTA, CDR2 FQGNSA. CDR3 DNA sequence: TGTGCCAGCAGCTTAAATCCCAGCGACTCCTACAATGAGCAGTTCTTC. It translates to CASSLNPSDSYNEQFF.

The genes are TRBV28 and TRBJ2-1; TRBD2 might be the D (6 bases). The CDR3 runs to 14 residues. Germline lookup yields CDR1 MDHEN and CDR2 SYDVKM. Trimming removed 8 bases at V and 4 bases at J, with 15 bases between. The CDR3 spells CASRPRETYNEQFF. The CDR3 nucleotides are TGTGCCAGCCGCCCGCGGGAAACGTACAATGAGCAGTTCTTC.

This chain links TRBV5-6 with TRBJ1-1, with D hard to call. V lost 0 bases and J lost 4, with 13 bases in between. CDR3 size: 15 residues. CDR1 and CDR2 (germline): SGHDT, YYEEEE. Written as DNA, the CDR3 is TGTGCCAGCAGCTTGGGACGGGTTAGTGGCACTGAAGCTTTCTTT. It encodes CASSLGRVSGTEAFF.

This clone was observed a few times. The chain uses TRBV21-1 and TRBJ2-1; TRBD2, the table's D call, was not compared with the DNA. TRBV21-1 is labeled a pseudogene. The CDR3 is 15 residues long. DNA for the CDR3: TGTGCCAGCAGCAAAGGGTTTGGACTGGCCAATGAGCAGTTCTTC. It specifies CASSKGFGLANEQFF.

This sequence joins TRBV9 and TRBJ2-1, with 8 positions matching TRBD1. The CDR3 extends over 17 amino acids. Germline V gene sequence: CDR1 SGDLS, CDR2 YYNGEE. The ends lost 1 base at V and 0 bases at J; junction bases unmatched: 6. The DNA for the CDR3 is TGTGCCAGCAGCGTACCGGACAGGGTGCTCTCCTACAATGAGCAGTTCTTC. It yields the protein CASSVPDRVLSYNEQFF.

The chain has TRBV25-1 and TRBJ2-3; 10 positions match TRBD1. This CDR3 is built from 17 residues. The germline V gene encodes CDR1 MGHDK and CDR2 SYGVNS. V lost 3 bases and J lost 2; bases outside the gene matches: 8. CDR3 residues: CASSDFRDRGPTDTQYF. DNA of the CDR3: TGTGCCAGCAGTGACTTCCGGGACAGGGGACCCACAGATACGCAGTATTTT.

This rearrangement joins TRBV28 to TRBJ1-3, with TRBD1 matching over 7 bases. The CDR3 extends over 14 amino acids. Germline V gene sequence: CDR1 MDHEN, CDR2 SYDVKM. J was trimmed by 4 bases and V by 6 bases; bases with no gene match: 6. The CDR3, as DNA: TGTGCCAGCAGAGACTACAGGGGCGGAAACACCATATATTTT. Translation: CASRDYRGGNTIYF.

The J gene is TRBJ1-3, the V gene TRBV19; D is undetermined. V was pared by 5 bases and J by 0 bases, with 14 bases between. CDR1 LNHDA and CDR2 SQIVND come from the germline V gene (reference sequence). The CDR3 runs to 16 residues. CDR3 loop: CASSSYSYYSGNTIYF. CDR3 nucleotide sequence: TGTGCCAGTAGTTCCTATTCATATTACTCTGGAAACACCATATATTTT.

The sample holds a few counts of this clone. This rearrangement joins TRBV18 to TRBJ1-4, with D possibly being TRBD1 (5 bases). The CDR3 is made up of 15 amino acids. The germline gives CDR1 KGHSH, CDR2 LQKENI. The germline V and J ends were trimmed by 3 bases and 3 bases, with 11 bases remaining between them. The DNA for the CDR3 is TGTGCCAGCTCACCCGGCAGGGCGGCTAATGAAAAACTGTTTTTT. Translation: CASSPGRAANEKLFF.

The V gene is TRBV7-3, the J gene TRBJ2-1; 10 bases line up with TRBD2. Germline V CDR1 and CDR2: SGHTA, FQGTGA. The trim removed 5 bases at V and 6 bases at J, leaving 10 bases unmatched. There are 16 residues in the CDR3. For the CDR3, the DNA is TGTGCCAGCAGCCTCCTCAGCGGGGGGGCCTCCAATGAGCAGTTCTTC. Protein sequence: CASSLLSGGASNEQFF.

The chain uses TRBV7-2 and TRBJ2-4; 7 bases fit TRBD1. Trimming removed 5 bases from V and 8 bases from J; junction bases left unmatched: 9. Germline V gene sequence: CDR1 SGHTA, CDR2 FQGNSA. The CDR3 loop spans 14 amino acids. The CDR3 protein is CASSPRQGRDIQYF. The CDR3 bases are TGTGCCAGCAGCCCCCGACAGGGCCGAGACATTCAGTACTTC.

The chain combines TRBV23-1 with TRBJ2-7; the D is unclear. TRBV23-1 is filed as an ORF, its function uncertain. The CDR3 runs 16 residues. Trimming removed 0 bases at V and 2 bases at J, with 14 bases between. The CDR3 region has the DNA TGCGCCAGCAGTCAATCCGGCGACACCTCAACCTACGAGCAGTACTTC. Protein: CASSQSGDTSTYEQYF.

The chain carries TRBV5-1 and TRBJ2-3; 12 bases fit TRBD2. The germline gives CDR1 SGHRS, CDR2 YFSETQ. J was trimmed by 3 bases and V by 0 bases; bases with no gene match: 23. This CDR3 contains 23 residues. CDR3 nucleotide sequence: TGCGCCAGCAGCTTGGGATCCCTAGCGGGGGGGCGAGATATATTCGCGGAAACAGATACGCAGTATTTT. Translation: CASSLGSLAGGRDIFAETDTQYF.

The J gene is TRBJ2-3, the V gene TRBV28; no reliable D call. Looked up from germline, CDR1 is MDHEN and CDR2 is SYDVKM. V was trimmed by 2 bases and J by 2 bases, leaving 8 bases between them. This CDR3 is built from 14 residues. CDR3: CASSLGGSTDTQYF. CDR3 nucleotide sequence: TGTGCCAGCAGTTTAGGCGGCTCCACAGATACGCAGTATTTT.

This clone was seen a few times. The chain combines TRBV15 with TRBJ2-6, with TRBD2 identical over 8 bases. The CDR3 is 17 residues long. V shed 0 bases, J shed 4 bases, and the junction held 5 bases outside the gene matches. Germline CDR1 reads LNHNV; CDR2 reads YYDKDF (reference sequence). The CDR3: CATSRDRGGWGANVLTF. The CDR3 nucleotides are TGTGCCACCAGCAGAGATCGGGGGGGGTGGGGGGCCAACGTCCTGACTTTC. The entire variable domain, with the rest obtained from reference TRBV15 and TRBJ2-6, is as follows: DAMVIQNPRYQVTQFGKPVTLSCSQTLNHNVMYWYQQKSSQAPKLLFHYYDKDFNNEADTPDNFQSRRPNTSFCFLDIRSPGLGDTAMYLCATSRDRGGWGANVLTFGAGSRLTVL.

This chain's CDR3 is CASSFSRGNTGELFF. For the CDR3, the DNA is TGTGCCAGCAGCTTCAGCAGGGGGAACACCGGGGAGCTGTTTTTT. The V call is TRBV9, the J call TRBJ2-2; D may be TRBD1 (6 bases). The CDR3 extends over 15 amino acids. The germline V gene has CDR1 SGDLS and CDR2 YYNGEE. Trimming removed 4 bases from V and 1 base from J, with 11 bases in between.

This chain connects TRBV5-1 to TRBJ2-5; 12 nucleotides match TRBD2. Germline V gene data show CDR1 as SGHRS and CDR2 as YFSETQ. The CDR3 sequence is 16 residues long. V dropped 2 bases and J dropped 3; count of bases not matched to a gene: 5. The CDR3 sequence is CASSFLAGGLKETQYF. The DNA for the CDR3 is TGCGCCAGCAGCTTTCTAGCGGGGGGGCTCAAAGAGACCCAGTACTTC.

The chain has TRBV6-1 and TRBJ1-1; TRBD1 agrees at 8 bases. The trim removed 8 bases at V and 5 bases at J, leaving 10 bases unmatched. This CDR3 is built from 14 residues. Germline V lookup: CDR1 MNHNS, CDR2 SASEGT. The CDR3 DNA reads TGTGCCAGCGCAAAGGACAGGGAGTGGACTGAAGCTTTCTTT. Its protein is CASAKDREWTEAFF.

Comment on this clone: The DNA is left out, because the CDR3 cannot be placed on it with certainty; the CDR3 is given as TCRdb lists it. This chain connects TRBV9 to TRBJ2-3; the DNA was not used to check the table's D call, TRBD2. Germline V gene sequence: CDR1 SGDLS, CDR2 YYNGEE. The CDR3 is made up of 13 amino acids, end residues included. CDR3 residues: CASSVGVGTSVIF.

This clone was observed a single time. The J gene is TRBJ2-3, the V gene TRBV7-9, with D uncertain. Looked up from germline, CDR1 is SEHNR and CDR2 is FQNEAQ (reference sequence). Trimming took 3 bases from V and 1 from J, leaving 5 bases between them. The CDR3 length is 13 residues. CDR3 sequence: CASSFPGTDTQYF. DNA for the CDR3: TGTGCCAGCAGCTTTCCAGGCACAGATACGCAGTATTTT.

The DNA of the CDR3 is TGTGCCAGCAGTTTATTGGCCGGGACTGGGGAAAAACTGTTTTTT. The encoded protein is CASSLLAGTGEKLFF. This chain links TRBV28 with TRBJ1-4; maybe TRBD1 (5 bases). V was clipped by 1 base and J by 8 bases, with 14 bases between them. This CDR3 contains 15 residues. Germline values: CDR1 MDHEN, CDR2 SYDVKM.

The chain links TRBV7-6 to TRBJ2-5; D may be TRBD1 (6 bases). V gave up 5 bases and J gave up 5 bases, with 9 bases separating them. Germline loops: CDR1 SGHVS, CDR2 FNYEAQ. The length of the CDR3 is 12 residues. The chain's CDR3 is CASSQRGETQYF. CDR3 DNA: TGTGCCAGCAGCCAGAGGGGGGAGACCCAGTACTTC.

The CDR3 bases are TGTGCCACCTCCGCCAGGGGACTAGCGGTTAACACCGGGGAGCTGTTTTTT. Residues: CATSARGLAVNTGELFF. The rearrangement uses TRBV19 and TRBJ2-2; TRBD2 matches 11 bases. From germline, CDR1 is LNHDA and CDR2 SQIVND (reference sequence). The V segment lost 10 bases and the J segment 2 bases; nucleotides outside the gene matches: 12. This CDR3 has 17 residues.

In DNA form, the CDR3 reads TGTGCCAGCAGCTTACTCGGGAAGAACACTGAAGCTTTCTTT. It codes for CASSLLGKNTEAFF. This chain links TRBV7-9 with TRBJ1-1; no definite D call. Germline V lookup: CDR1 SEHNR, CDR2 FQNEAQ (reference sequence). The CDR3 is made up of 14 amino acids. V lost 2 bases to trimming and J lost 1 base, with 8 bases between them.

This sequence joins TRBV7-2 and TRBJ2-7; D is undetermined. Trimming removed 2 bases at V and 2 bases at J, with 22 bases between. Germline V gives CDR1 SGHTA, CDR2 FQGNSA. This CDR3 is 18 amino acids long. The CDR3 protein is CASSLWIQPSRLPYEQYF. The CDR3 DNA reads TGTGCCAGCAGCTTATGGATCCAACCGTCCAGGCTCCCCTACGAGCAGTACTTC.

This chain connects TRBV7-3 to TRBJ2-2; D is ambiguous. Germline V CDR1 and CDR2: SGHTA, FQGTGA. Trimming pared 4 bases from V and 4 bases from J, leaving 16 bases between. There are 16 residues in the CDR3. Here the CDR3 DNA reads TGTGCCAGCAGCTCGCGAGGCGGCAGTGGCACCGGGGAGCTGTTTTTT. As protein: CASSSRGGSGTGELFF.

The chain links TRBV28 to TRBJ2-5, with a tentative D call TRBD1 (7 bases). With 5 bases removed from V and 5 bases from J, the gap between germline ends came to 15 bases. Germline lookup yields CDR1 MDHEN and CDR2 SYDVKM. CDR3 length: 14 residues. The CDR3 loop reads CASSPGGMGETQYF. The CDR3 DNA reads as TGTGCCAGCAGTCCAGGGGGGATGGGGGAGACCCAGTACTTC.